This is a list of T cell receptor beta chains from one sample in a study of T cell repertoires in cytomegalovirus infection. From the reads, TCRdb called clonotypes with MiXCR, one entry per CDR3 protein. The data show about 300,000 distinct CDR3 sequences, roughly 9.3% seen once. The sample comprised PBMCs. These receptors were obtained from a human donor in good health (CMV status not recorded). Some clones in this sample may be carry-over from other donors' samples. Each CDR3 is given with its conserved first and last residue. A D gene is named only where the DNA matches it firmly. Expanded clones get a size class; other rows say once, few or many, or leave the size out.

clone size: few
V gene: TRBV24-1
D gene: NA
J gene: TRBJ2-1
CDR3 DNA: TGTGCCACCAGTGACTCCGGACCCTACAATGAGCAGTTCTTC
CDR3 protein: CATSDSGPYNEQFF

clone size: NA
V gene: TRBV28
D gene: TRBD1
J gene: TRBJ2-4
CDR3 DNA: TGTGCCAGCAGTTCCCCGGGACAGGGAGGCTCCAGGGGAGCCAAAAACATTCAGTACTTC
CDR3 protein: CASSSPGQGGSRGAKNIQYF

clone size: many
V gene: TRBV27
D gene: TRBD1
J gene: TRBJ2-2
CDR3 DNA: TGTGCCAGCAGTATTCGGACAGGGTTGAGGGAGCTGTTTTTT
CDR3 protein: CASSIRTGLRELFF

clone size: many
V gene: TRBV12-3/TRBV12-4
D gene: TRBD2
J gene: TRBJ2-5
CDR3 DNA: TGTGCCAGCAGTTCCTCCCTCCCGGGGGGGCCGTACTTC
CDR3 protein: CASSSSLPGGPYF

clone size: many
V gene: TRBV5-8
D gene: NA
J gene: TRBJ2-1
CDR3 DNA: TGTGCCAGCAGCTTGGTCGGTAGGCGGACCAATGAGCAGTTCTTC
CDR3 protein: CASSLVGRRTNEQFF

clone size: many
V gene: TRBV20-1
D gene: NA
J gene: TRBJ1-5
CDR3 DNA: TGCAGTGCTAGAGATTCGGGGGGGCCGGGGCAGCCCCAGCATTTT
CDR3 protein: CSARDSGGPGQPQHF

clone size: many
V gene: TRBV4-1
D gene: NA
J gene: TRBJ2-2
CDR3 DNA: TGCGCCAGCAGCCAAGAAGTCAACTTACTGAACACCGGGGAGCTGTTTTTT
CDR3 protein: CASSQEVNLLNTGELFF

clone size: many
V gene: TRBV9
D gene: NA
J gene: TRBJ2-3
CDR3 DNA: TGTGCCAGCAGCGTGGACGGGATTGCAGATACGCAGTATTTT
CDR3 protein: CASSVDGIADTQYF

clone size: many
V gene: TRBV7-9
D gene: NA
J gene: TRBJ1-1
CDR3 DNA: TGTGCCAGCAGTTTAGGGGCCACTGAAGCTTTCTTT
CDR3 protein: CASSLGATEAFF

clone size: NA
V gene: TRBV20-1
D gene: NA
J gene: TRBJ1-5
CDR3 DNA: TGCAGTGCTAGAGAACCCAATCAGCCCCAGCATTTT
CDR3 protein: CSAREPNQPQHF

clone size: many
V gene: TRBV5-1
D gene: NA
J gene: TRBJ2-5
CDR3 DNA: TGCGCCAGCAGCTTGGGGGGTCAACAAACCCAGTACTTC
CDR3 protein: CASSLGGQQTQYF

clone size: NA
V gene: TRBV15
D gene: TRBD1
J gene: TRBJ1-1
CDR3 DNA: TGTGCCACCAGCAGATCAAAGGGGGCGGCCACTGAAGCTTTCTTT
CDR3 protein: CATSRSKGAATEAFF

clone size: NA
V gene: TRBV6-5
D gene: TRBD1
J gene: TRBJ1-4
CDR3 DNA: TGTGCCAGCAGTTTTTCCTGGACAGGGAGGAATGAAAAACTGTTTTTT
CDR3 protein: CASSFSWTGRNEKLFF

clone size: NA
V gene: TRBV20-1
D gene: NA
J gene: TRBJ2-7
CDR3 DNA: TGCAGTGCTAGAGACTTCGGGTCCTCAGACTACGAGCAGTACTTC
CDR3 protein: CSARDFGSSDYEQYF

clone size: many
V gene: TRBV28
D gene: NA
J gene: TRBJ1-4
CDR3 DNA: TGTGCCAGCAGTTTCTCCAGGGGAAGACTGTTTTTT
CDR3 protein: CASSFSRGRLFF

clone size: many
V gene: TRBV4-1
D gene: NA
J gene: TRBJ2-1
CDR3 DNA: TGCGCCAGCAGCCCCCGGGACCGAAGGATCTACAATGAGCAGTTCTTC
CDR3 protein: CASSPRDRRIYNEQFF

clone size: few
V gene: TRBV12-3/TRBV12-4
D gene: TRBD2
J gene: TRBJ2-3
CDR3 DNA: TGTGCCAGCAGTTGGACGGGGGGGCAGGATACGCAGTATTTT
CDR3 protein: CASSWTGGQDTQYF

clone size: NA
V gene: TRBV18
D gene: NA
J gene: TRBJ2-2
CDR3 DNA: TGTGCCAGCTCACCACCCAGCCAGAACACCGGGGAGCTGTTTTTT
CDR3 protein: CASSPPSQNTGELFF

clone size: NA
V gene: TRBV6-2/TRBV6-3
D gene: NA
J gene: TRBJ2-4
CDR3 DNA: TGTGCCAGCAGTTTGGGTCCGGGGGCCAAAAACATTCAGTACTTC
CDR3 protein: CASSLGPGAKNIQYF

clone size: few
V gene: TRBV25-1
D gene: NA
J gene: TRBJ1-1
CDR3 DNA: TGTGCCAGCAGCTCCCAGGGTGGACTAGCTTTCTTT
CDR3 protein: CASSSQGGLAFF

clone size: many
V gene: TRBV7-9
D gene: NA
J gene: TRBJ2-6
CDR3 DNA: TGTGCCAGCAGATTCCGGGCTGACTCTGGGGCCAACGTCCTGACTTTC
CDR3 protein: CASRFRADSGANVLTF

clone size: many
V gene: TRBV11-2
D gene: TRBD2
J gene: TRBJ2-2
CDR3 DNA: TGTGCCAGCAGCTTAGCTAGCGGGGGGGGGAACACCGGGGAGCTGTTTTTT
CDR3 protein: CASSLASGGGNTGELFF

clone size: many
V gene: TRBV25-1
D gene: NA
J gene: TRBJ1-1
CDR3 DNA: TGTGCCAGCAGCGGACACACACTGAACACTGAAGCTTTCTTT
CDR3 protein: CASSGHTLNTEAFF

clone size: many
V gene: TRBV4-3
D gene: TRBD2
J gene: TRBJ2-5
CDR3 DNA: TGCGCCAGCAGCCAAGATTACCGCCAGGGAGGGGTGACCCAGTACTTC
CDR3 protein: CASSQDYRQGGVTQYF

clone size: many
V gene: TRBV4-3
D gene: TRBD1
J gene: TRBJ2-3
CDR3 DNA: TGCGCCAGCAGCCAAAACAGGGGGCGATACACAGATACGCAGTATTTT
CDR3 protein: CASSQNRGRYTDTQYF

clone size: few
V gene: TRBV20-1
D gene: NA
J gene: TRBJ1-2
CDR3 DNA: TGCAGTGCTAGCGGGACGAATAACTATGGCTACACCTTC
CDR3 protein: CSASGTNNYGYTF

clone size: many
V gene: TRBV28
D gene: NA
J gene: TRBJ2-3
CDR3 DNA: TGTGCCAGCAGTTTTGGAGCTAGCACAGATACGCAGTATTTT
CDR3 protein: CASSFGASTDTQYF

clone size: few
V gene: TRBV6-5
D gene: NA
J gene: TRBJ2-5
CDR3 DNA: TGTGCCAGCAGTGAGACTAGTCTGGAGACCCAGTACTTC
CDR3 protein: CASSETSLETQYF

clone size: many
V gene: TRBV19
D gene: NA
J gene: TRBJ1-1
CDR3 DNA: TGTGCCAGTAAGTTCCGGGGTGTGAACACTGAAGCTTTCTTT
CDR3 protein: CASKFRGVNTEAFF

clone size: many
V gene: TRBV7-2
D gene: NA
J gene: TRBJ2-5
CDR3 DNA: TGTGCCAGCAGCACCCCAGGGAGAACCGGAGAGACCCAGTACTTC
CDR3 protein: CASSTPGRTGETQYF

clone size: many
V gene: TRBV5-6
D gene: NA
J gene: TRBJ2-2
CDR3 DNA: TGTGCCAGCAGCTTGGTCCTCAGCAACACCGGGGAGCTGTTTTTT
CDR3 protein: CASSLVLSNTGELFF

clone size: many
V gene: TRBV27
D gene: NA
J gene: TRBJ1-1
CDR3 DNA: TGTGCCAGCAGTTTATCGCGGCAGGGCTCTGAAGCTTTCTTT
CDR3 protein: CASSLSRQGSEAFF

clone size: NA
V gene: TRBV6-5
D gene: TRBD1
J gene: TRBJ1-1
CDR3 DNA: TGTGCCAGCAGTTATCGACAGGGGGCTGAAGCTTTCTTT
CDR3 protein: CASSYRQGAEAFF

clone size: many
V gene: TRBV20-1
D gene: TRBD1
J gene: TRBJ2-7
CDR3 DNA: TGCAGTGCTAGACCGGGACAGGGAAGCCGCGAGCAGTACTTC
CDR3 protein: CSARPGQGSREQYF

clone size: many
V gene: TRBV12-3/TRBV12-4
D gene: TRBD1
J gene: TRBJ1-4
CDR3 DNA: TGTGCCAGCAGCCGCCAGACAGGGGGCGCAAGGGAAAAACTGTTTTTT
CDR3 protein: CASSRQTGGAREKLFF

clone size: many
V gene: TRBV10-3
D gene: TRBD1
J gene: TRBJ2-3
CDR3 DNA: TGTGCCATCAGTGGATGGGGACAGGGCACAGATACGCAGTATTTT
CDR3 protein: CAISGWGQGTDTQYF

clone size: few
V gene: TRBV20-1
D gene: NA
J gene: TRBJ1-6
CDR3 DNA: TGCAGTGCCACCCCACCATCTCAAGGACCCCTCCACTTT
CDR3 protein: CSATPPSQGPLHF

clone size: few
V gene: TRBV20-1
D gene: TRBD1
J gene: TRBJ1-6
CDR3 DNA: TGCAGTGCTAGACAGGGGGCGGGTAATTCACCCCTCCACTTT
CDR3 protein: CSARQGAGNSPLHF

clone size: NA
V gene: TRBV29-1
D gene: TRBD1
J gene: TRBJ2-1
CDR3 DNA: TGCAGCGTTGAAGGCAGGGGGCCCCACAATGAGCAGTTCTTC
CDR3 protein: CSVEGRGPHNEQFF

clone size: few
V gene: TRBV6-6
D gene: NA
J gene: TRBJ1-1
CDR3 DNA: TGTGCCAGCAGCCAACCGTACGGGGGGAACACTGAAGCTTTCTTT
CDR3 protein: CASSQPYGGNTEAFF

clone size: many
V gene: TRBV6-6
D gene: TRBD2
J gene: TRBJ2-5
CDR3 DNA: TGTGCCAGCAGTTACTCTGCACTAGCGGGGGGGGAGACCCAGTACTTC
CDR3 protein: CASSYSALAGGETQYF

clone size: many
V gene: TRBV20-1
D gene: NA
J gene: TRBJ2-1
CDR3 DNA: TGCAGTGCTAGACCGAGCACCTACAATGAGCAGTTCTTC
CDR3 protein: CSARPSTYNEQFF

clone size: few
V gene: TRBV29-1
D gene: NA
J gene: TRBJ1-2
CDR3 DNA: TGCAGCGTTGGCATAAAAGGTGGCTACACCTTC
CDR3 protein: CSVGIKGGYTF

clone size: many
V gene: TRBV6-6
D gene: TRBD2
J gene: TRBJ2-7
CDR3 DNA: TGTGCCAGCAGTAGCGGGGGCAAGTACGAGCAGTACTTC
CDR3 protein: CASSSGGKYEQYF

clone size: many
V gene: TRBV28
D gene: TRBD1
J gene: TRBJ1-2
CDR3 DNA: TGTGCCAGCAGTTTACCTGACACGGGACAGGGGGCAAGCGGCTACACCTTC
CDR3 protein: CASSLPDTGQGASGYTF

clone size: many
V gene: TRBV12-3/TRBV12-4
D gene: NA
J gene: TRBJ2-7
CDR3 DNA: TGTGCCAGCAGCCTGACCCGCCCCGGGACCGCCGTGGACGAGCAGTACTTC
CDR3 protein: CASSLTRPGTAVDEQYF

clone size: many
V gene: TRBV13
D gene: NA
J gene: TRBJ1-3
CDR3 DNA: TGTGCCAGCAGCCATGGGAGGTCGGCGGGAAACACCATATATTTT
CDR3 protein: CASSHGRSAGNTIYF

clone size: NA
V gene: TRBV10-2
D gene: TRBD1
J gene: TRBJ1-1
CDR3 DNA: TGCGCCAGCAGCCCGGGACAGGGAGGTCGGGCTTTCTTT
CDR3 protein: CASSPGQGGRAFF

clone size: many
V gene: TRBV27
D gene: NA
J gene: TRBJ1-1
CDR3 DNA: TGTGCCAGCAGTTGGGGCCGAACTACTGAAGCTTTCTTT
CDR3 protein: CASSWGRTTEAFF

clone size: many
V gene: TRBV20-1
D gene: NA
J gene: TRBJ1-2
CDR3 DNA: TGCAGTGCTAGAGGGGTCTGGAGCGACTCTGGCTACACCTTC
CDR3 protein: CSARGVWSDSGYTF

clone size: few
V gene: TRBV24-1
D gene: TRBD1
J gene: TRBJ2-1
CDR3 DNA: TGTGCCACCAGTGATGGGACAGACTACAATGAGCAGTTCTTC
CDR3 protein: CATSDGTDYNEQFF

clone size: few
V gene: TRBV27
D gene: TRBD2
J gene: TRBJ2-1
CDR3 DNA: TGTGCCAGCAGTTTAGGACTAGCGGAGCAGTTCTTC
CDR3 protein: CASSLGLAEQFF

clone size: many
V gene: TRBV29-1
D gene: NA
J gene: TRBJ1-2
CDR3 DNA: TGCAGCGTTGGGACTTTGGGGGGCCTCCTGGGCAAAAAGGACACCTTC
CDR3 protein: CSVGTLGGLLGKKDTF

clone size: many
V gene: TRBV5-4
D gene: NA
J gene: TRBJ2-1
CDR3 DNA: TGTGCCAGCAGCTTGGCCGGAGATAAGCAGTTCTTC
CDR3 protein: CASSLAGDKQFF

clone size: many
V gene: TRBV12-3/TRBV12-4
D gene: TRBD1
J gene: TRBJ2-7
CDR3 DNA: TGTGCCAGCAGTCCCTTTAGTGGGGGACAGGCCTACGAGCAGTACTTC
CDR3 protein: CASSPFSGGQAYEQYF

clone size: many
V gene: TRBV28
D gene: NA
J gene: TRBJ1-4
CDR3 DNA: TGTGCCAGCAGTTTAACCGGGGCAACTAATGAAAAACTGTTTTTT
CDR3 protein: CASSLTGATNEKLFF

clone size: many
V gene: TRBV20-1
D gene: NA
J gene: TRBJ1-1
CDR3 DNA: TGCAGTGCTAGAGAGGGGCCATTCGAAGGGGCTTTCTTT
CDR3 protein: CSAREGPFEGAFF

clone size: many
V gene: TRBV10-3
D gene: NA
J gene: TRBJ2-1
CDR3 DNA: TGTGCCATCAGTGTCGGCCCCCCGGAGCAGTTCTTC
CDR3 protein: CAISVGPPEQFF

clone size: few
V gene: TRBV14
D gene: NA
J gene: TRBJ2-5
CDR3 DNA: TGTGCCAGCAGCCAAGGAGAGAGATACCAAGAGACCCAGTACTTC
CDR3 protein: CASSQGERYQETQYF

clone size: many
V gene: TRBV12-3/TRBV12-4
D gene: NA
J gene: TRBJ1-3
CDR3 DNA: TGTGCCAGCGGGCCCGTGGGATCCGGAAACACCATATATTTT
CDR3 protein: CASGPVGSGNTIYF